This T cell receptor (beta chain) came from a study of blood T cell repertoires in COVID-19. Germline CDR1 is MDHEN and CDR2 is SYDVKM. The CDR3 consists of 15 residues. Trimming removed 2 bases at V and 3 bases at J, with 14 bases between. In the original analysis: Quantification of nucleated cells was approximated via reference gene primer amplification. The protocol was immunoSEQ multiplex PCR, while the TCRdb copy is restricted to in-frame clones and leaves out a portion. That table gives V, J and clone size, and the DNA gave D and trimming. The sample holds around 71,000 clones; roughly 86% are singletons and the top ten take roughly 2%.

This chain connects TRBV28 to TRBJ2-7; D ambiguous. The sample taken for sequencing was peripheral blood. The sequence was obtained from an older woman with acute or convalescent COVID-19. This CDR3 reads CASSLRAPPNYEQYF. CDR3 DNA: TGTGCCAGCAGTTTACGCGCCCCTCCCAACTACGAGCAGTACTTC.